Presented here are 14 T cell receptor beta chains from one specimen sequenced in a study of blood T cell repertoires in COVID-19 (dated by TCRdb to 2018 to 2021). To prepare the library, the immunoSEQ multiplex PCR assay was applied. This is the immuneACCESS table as TCRdb keeps it, with only in-frame sequences that have V and J called. A part of the clones is gone; compared with another copy, unresolved V genes explain less than half, and the rest is unexplained. This sample has over 200,000 clones in its table, and more than 85% of those were observed once. The ten largest clones represent under 2.5% of the sample. Specimen: peripheral blood. All receptors derive from a middle-aged man with active or convalescent COVID-19.

The chain is built from TRBV10-3 and TRBJ2-1, with TRBD1 identical over 9 bases. This CDR3 has 16 residues. Looked up from germline, CDR1 is ENHRY and CDR2 is SYGVKD. Trimming at V came to 9 bases and at J to 3 bases, leaving 12 bases not matched to a gene. The CDR3 DNA follows: TGTGCCATACGAGACATTCCGGGACAGGGCTACAATGAGCAGTTCTTC. Amino acids: CAIRDIPGQGYNEQFF.

This clone came up a few times. The chain couples TRBV10-3 to TRBJ2-1, with 9 bases fitting TRBD2. Germline V gene lookup returns CDR1 ENHRY and CDR2 SYGVKD. CDR3 length equals 12 residues. Germline trimming cut 5 bases from V and 7 bases from J; bases unmatched to any gene: 0. The CDR3 here is CAISSGGNEQFF. The CDR3 DNA reads TGTGCCATCAGTAGCGGGGGGAATGAGCAGTTCTTC.

In this sample, this clone turned up a few times. The V and J genes are TRBV7-8 and TRBJ2-7; D is perhaps TRBD2 (6 bases). Between the trimmed V and J ends, which lost 2 bases and 4 bases, there was a span of 27 bases. Germline CDR1 is SGHVS and CDR2 is FQNEAQ. The CDR3 consists of 19 residues. The CDR3 DNA follows: TGTGCCAGCAGCTTATACCGTTTGGGATCGGGAGTGCGTGAGTACGAGCAGTACTTC. It is translated as CASSLYRLGSGVREYEQYF.

V gene TRBV7-9 combines with J gene TRBJ1-1; D uncertain. The CDR3 has 13 residues. V lost 0 bases and J lost 1, with 3 bases in between. CDR1 is SEHNR and CDR2 is FQNEAQ in the germline V gene (reference sequence). The CDR3 DNA is TGTGCCAGCAGCTTAGCCCAGAACACTGAAGCTTTCTTT. Its protein product is CASSLAQNTEAFF.

Only one count was recorded for this clone. The chain joins TRBV28 to TRBJ1-5, with unresolved D. V gave up 3 bases and J gave up 2 bases, with 14 bases separating them. The germline gives CDR1 MDHEN, CDR2 SYDVKM. The CDR3 is 16 amino acids. The CDR3 DNA reads TGTGCCAGCAGTTTTTCCACGGGGAAAGGCAATCAGCCCCAGCATTTT. Translation: CASSFSTGKGNQPQHF.

The rearrangement joins TRBV28 to TRBJ1-5; D perhaps matches TRBD1 (6 bases). The CDR3 loop spans 15 amino acids. The germline V gene has CDR1 MDHEN and CDR2 SYDVKM. Trimming pared 6 bases from V and 7 bases from J, leaving 19 bases between. In nucleotides, the CDR3 is TGTGCCAGCAGCCATGACACAGGGTTCGAACAGCCCCAGCATTTT. Protein sequence: CASSHDTGFEQPQHF.

The chain recombines TRBV16 with TRBJ1-2; 8 bases are a match to TRBD1. This CDR3 is 16 amino acids long. The V and J ends lost 3 bases and 3 bases, in that order; junction bases with no gene match: 9. Germline CDR1 is KGHSY and CDR2 is FQNENV. The CDR3: CASSQRTGIMHYGYTF. As DNA, the CDR3 is TGTGCCAGCAGCCAGAGGACAGGGATTATGCACTATGGCTACACCTTC.

The rearrangement joins TRBV2 to TRBJ2-1; TRBD2 agrees at 15 bases. CDR1 is SNHLY, CDR2 FYNNEI, per germline. V shed 3 bases and J 7 bases; nucleotides not matched to a gene: 4. CDR3 length equals 16 residues. DNA for the CDR3: TGTGCCAGCAGTGAGGGACTAGCGGGAGGTATAAATGAGCAGTTCTTC. Translating it yields CASSEGLAGGINEQFF.

This clone came up once. This chain connects TRBV4-1 to TRBJ2-7; 11 bases are a match to TRBD1. This CDR3 has 17 residues. Unmatched junction bases numbered 8, after V lost 3 bases and J lost 1 base. CDR1 is MGHRA and CDR2 is YSYEKL in the germline V gene. CDR3 protein: CASSHISGTGGSYEQYF. The CDR3 coding sequence is TGCGCCAGCAGCCATATCAGCGGGACAGGGGGTTCCTACGAGCAGTACTTC.

V usage is TRBV28 and J usage is TRBJ2-7, with D maybe TRBD2 (6 bases). CDR3 length: 14 amino acids. Germline-derived CDR1 and CDR2 are MDHEN and SYDVKM. Trimming took off 3 bases at V and 6 bases at J, with 15 bases between the two ends. The CDR3: CASSLGGIRGEQYF. CDR3 nucleotides: TGTGCCAGCAGTTTGGGCGGGATCCGGGGCGAGCAGTACTTC.

The V and J genes are TRBV5-1 and TRBJ2-7; 7 bases line up with TRBD1. Trimming at V came to 3 bases and at J to 0 bases, leaving 3 bases not matched to a gene. The CDR3 has 14 amino acids. Germline CDR1 reads SGHRS; CDR2 reads YFSETQ. CDR3 coding DNA: TGCGCCAGCAGCTCCCGGGACAGCTCCTACGAGCAGTACTTC. Amino acid sequence: CASSSRDSSYEQYF.

The gene calls are TRBV3-1 (or the pseudogene TRBV3-2) and TRBJ1-6; D ambiguous. The germline V gene has CDR1 LGHDT and CDR2 YNNKEL (reference sequence). The CDR3 loop spans 14 amino acids. Deletions cut 1 base from V and 8 bases from J, with 9 bases between. CDR3 nucleotide sequence: TGTGCCAGCAGCCAAGGGCCTTTCGATTCACCCCTCCACTTT. This encodes CASSQGPFDSPLHF.

The genes are TRBV19 and TRBJ1-6; 9 positions match TRBD1. Germline V gene lookup returns CDR1 LNHDA and CDR2 SQIVND (reference sequence). This CDR3 region has 18 residues. V shed 5 bases and J 1 base; nucleotides not matched to a gene: 9. The CDR3 reads CASSPGQGGGSYNSPLHF. CDR3 coding DNA: TGTGCCAGTAGTCCGGGACAGGGAGGTGGATCCTATAATTCACCCCTCCACTTT.

The chain uses TRBV5-1 and TRBJ1-4, with 9 bases that match TRBD1. The V gene's germline CDR1 is SGHRS and CDR2 YFSETQ. Trimming cost V 4 bases and J 7 bases; bases outside gene matches: 8. This CDR3 spans 15 amino acids. CDR3 region: CASSQGQGLIEKLFF. As DNA, the CDR3 is TGCGCCAGCAGCCAAGGACAGGGGCTTATTGAAAAACTGTTTTTT. The entire variable domain, with the rest obtained from reference TRBV5-1 and TRBJ1-4, is as follows: KAGVTQTPRYLIKTRGQQVTLSCSPISGHRSVSWYQQTPGQGLQFLFEYFSETQRNKGNFPGRFSGRQFSNSRSEMNVSTLELGDSALYLCASSQGQGLIEKLFFGSGTQLSVL.